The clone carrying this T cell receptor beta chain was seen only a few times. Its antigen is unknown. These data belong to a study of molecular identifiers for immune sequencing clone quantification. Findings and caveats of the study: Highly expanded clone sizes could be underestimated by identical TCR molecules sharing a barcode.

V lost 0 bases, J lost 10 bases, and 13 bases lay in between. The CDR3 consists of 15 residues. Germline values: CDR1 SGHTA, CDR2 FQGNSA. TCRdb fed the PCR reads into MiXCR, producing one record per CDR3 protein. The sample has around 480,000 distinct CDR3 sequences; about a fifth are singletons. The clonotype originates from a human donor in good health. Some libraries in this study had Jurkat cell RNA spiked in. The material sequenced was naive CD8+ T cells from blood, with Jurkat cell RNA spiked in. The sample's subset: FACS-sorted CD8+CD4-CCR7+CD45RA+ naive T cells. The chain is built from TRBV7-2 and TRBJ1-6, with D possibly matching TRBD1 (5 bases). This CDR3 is CASSLAGDGGSPLHF. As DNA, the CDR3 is TGTGCCAGCAGCTTAGCGGGCGACGGGGGGTCACCCCTCCACTTT.